These 15 T cell receptor beta chains came from one sample sequenced in a study of blood T cell repertoires in COVID-19. The data were produced by immunoSEQ multiplex PCR, yet TCRdb's version contains in-frame clones alone and is incomplete. The sample yields 200,000 to 250,000 clones, 90% seen once. Sequences were obtained from PBMCs or T cells enriched from blood (not recorded which). All receptors derive from a man aged 25 to 40 who had been exposed to COVID-19.

The rearrangement joins TRBV5-4 to TRBJ2-3, with D hard to call. The CDR3 runs 12 residues. CDR1 SGHNT and CDR2 YYREEE come from the germline V gene (reference sequence). V lost 3 bases to trimming and J lost 7 bases, with 9 bases between them. CDR3 nucleotide sequence: TGTGCCAGCAGCTCCCCCTTAAATACGCAGTATTTT. Its protein product is CASSSPLNTQYF.

The genes are TRBV9 and TRBJ1-6, with 9 bases aligning to TRBD1. Germline assignment: CDR1 SGDLS and CDR2 YYNGEE. The CDR3 is made up of 15 amino acids. V dropped 4 bases and J dropped 10; count of bases not matched to a gene: 9. CDR3 loop: CASSPSTGGWSPLHF. CDR3 nucleotides: TGTGCCAGCAGCCCTAGTACAGGGGGCTGGTCACCCCTCCACTTT.

This chain links TRBV6-2 or TRBV6-3 with TRBJ2-7; 8 nucleotides line up with TRBD1. Germline CDR1 is MNHEY and CDR2 is SVGEGT. V lost 6 bases, J lost 3 bases, and 13 bases stayed unmatched. The CDR3 is made up of 16 amino acids. The DNA of the CDR3 is TGTGCCAGCAGCCCTATTGACAGGGGAGCTTACTACGAGCAGTACTTC. It translates to CASSPIDRGAYYEQYF.

The J gene is TRBJ2-1, the V gene TRBV19; TRBD1 aligns across 8 bases. The CDR3 sequence is 14 residues long. Germline CDR1 is LNHDA and CDR2 is SQIVND (reference sequence). Trimming removed 5 bases from V and 4 bases from J; junction bases left unmatched: 4. Here the CDR3 reads CASSPGGDYNEQFF. The CDR3 bases are TGTGCCAGTAGTCCAGGGGGCGATTACAATGAGCAGTTCTTC.

The chain couples TRBV10-2 to TRBJ1-1; 7 positions agree with TRBD1. CDR3 size: 14 residues. The V gene end was trimmed by 7 bases and the J gene end by 0 bases; junction bases not matched to a gene: 5. Germline V gene sequence: CDR1 WSHSY, CDR2 SAAADI. CDR3 DNA sequence: TGCGCCAGCATCCCAGGGGGGTTGAACACTGAAGCTTTCTTT. Amino acids: CASIPGGLNTEAFF.

V is TRBV6-4 and J is TRBJ2-1; TRBD2 might be the D (6 bases). The V gene's germline CDR1 is MRHNA and CDR2 SNTAGT. V lost 2 bases to trimming and J lost 0 bases, with 8 bases between them. This CDR3 comprises 15 residues. The CDR3 DNA reads TGTGCCAGCAGTGACAGGGGAGGCTCCTACAATGAGCAGTTCTTC. Its protein product is CASSDRGGSYNEQFF.

The V call is TRBV3-1 (or the pseudogene TRBV3-2), the J call TRBJ2-1, with D perhaps matching TRBD2 (7 bases). The CDR3 totals 15 residues. Per germline, CDR1 LGHDT and CDR2 YNNKEL (reference sequence). Trimming stripped 4 bases from V and 6 bases from J, with 16 bases between. The CDR3 reads CASSPRSRGGNEQFF. CDR3 bases: TGTGCCAGCAGCCCGCGGAGTAGGGGGGGCAATGAGCAGTTCTTC.

The rearrangement links TRBV7-9 to TRBJ2-1, with 12 bases aligning to TRBD2. V trimming: 7 bases; J trimming: 7 bases; junction bases outside the gene matches: 8. The germline gives CDR1 SEHNR, CDR2 FQNEAQ (reference sequence). The length of the CDR3 is 15 residues. CDR3 amino acids: CASTQTSGGINEQFF. The CDR3 DNA reads as TGTGCCAGCACTCAGACTAGCGGGGGTATTAATGAGCAGTTCTTC.

The V and J genes are TRBV2 and TRBJ2-7; 8 positions agree with TRBD1. V lost 4 bases, J lost 6 bases, and 8 bases stayed unmatched. CDR3 size: 14 residues. Germline loops: CDR1 SNHLY, CDR2 FYNNEI. CDR3 residues: CASSVDRGRGEQYF. CDR3 sequence (DNA): TGTGCCAGCAGTGTCGACAGGGGAAGGGGCGAGCAGTACTTC. Based on the CDR3 plus reference TRBV2 and TRBJ2-7, the full variable domain is EPEVTQTPSHQVTQMGQEVILRCVPISNHLYFYWYRQILGQKVEFLVSFYNNEISEKSEIFDDQFSVERPDGSNFTLKIRSTKLEDSAMYFCASSVDRGRGEQYFGPGTRLTVT.

The chain links TRBV2 to TRBJ1-1; tentative D call: TRBD1 (6 bases). V lost 7 bases, J lost 1 base, and 10 bases lay in between. Germline V lookup: CDR1 SNHLY, CDR2 FYNNEI. The CDR3 loop spans 13 amino acids. The CDR3 spells CASTKDRNTEAFF. The CDR3 DNA sequence: TGTGCCAGCACCAAGGACAGGAACACTGAAGCTTTCTTT.

V and J are TRBV3-1 (or the pseudogene TRBV3-2) and TRBJ2-5; D possibly corresponds to TRBD2 (6 bases). The CDR3 covers 13 residues. Germline V CDR1 and CDR2: LGHDT, YNNKEL (reference sequence). With 1 base removed from V and 4 bases from J, the gap between germline ends came to 7 bases. CDR3 nucleotides: TGTGCCAGCAGCCAAGGACTAGGAGAGACCCAGTACTTC. This encodes CASSQGLGETQYF.

The J gene is TRBJ1-2, the V gene TRBV5-6; TRBD1 matches 8 bases. CDR1 and CDR2 from the germline V gene are SGHDT and YYEEEE. Trimming took 4 bases from V and 8 from J; bases not matched to a gene: 13. CDR3 size: 15 residues. This CDR3 reads CASSLHGAGGTGYTF. The CDR3 DNA is TGTGCCAGCAGCCTTCACGGGGCAGGGGGCACAGGCTACACCTTC.

The chain couples TRBV5-1 to TRBJ2-3, with D perhaps TRBD2 (6 bases). Deletions cut 1 base from V and 2 bases from J, with 11 bases between. The CDR3 has 15 amino acids. Germline CDR1 is SGHRS and CDR2 is YFSETQ. CDR3 residues: CASSLFGGDTDTQYF. The DNA of the CDR3 is TGCGCCAGCAGCTTGTTCGGGGGAGACACAGATACGCAGTATTTT.

The chain combines TRBV30 with TRBJ1-1, with D maybe TRBD1 (6 bases). CDR1 and CDR2 from the germline V gene are GTSNPN and SVGIG (reference sequence). This CDR3 has 11 residues. Trimming removed 3 bases at V and 10 bases at J, with 12 bases between. In DNA form, the CDR3 reads TGTGCCTGGAGGTTGGACAGTCCAGCTTTCTTT. The encoded protein is CAWRLDSPAFF.

The rearrangement joins TRBV23-1 to TRBJ2-1; D possibly corresponds to TRBD1 (5 bases). TRBV23-1 is given ORF status, its function remaining uncertain. V lost 4 bases and J 9 bases, leaving 13 bases between the germline ends. There are 13 residues in the CDR3. This CDR3 is CASSLAGFFEQFF. As DNA, the CDR3 is TGCGCCAGCAGTCTAGCAGGGTTCTTTGAGCAGTTCTTC.